The text below deals with one T cell receptor beta chain. This clonotype was recorded many times. The antigen it binds to is not known. One base away there is no much larger clone; base qualities are not given. These data come from a study of human T cells and chemical hapten exposure (dated by TCRdb to the early 2020s). Turning to the overall study: For sensitization, 2% DPC in acetone was applied to a roughly 2 cm by roughly 2 cm area of upper inner arm skin. Patients additionally received weekly therapeutic DPC doses to the scalp throughout the approximately 25-week study period. Patch testing on the upper back used Finn chambers containing 0.01% DPC, with scoring done after 6 days according to International Contact Dermatitis Research Group standards. The patient cohort, mostly female, included alopecia areata with under or over 50% scalp involvement, alopecia totalis and alopecia universalis. Libraries were pooled for sequencing, and per-sample TCR yields varied mainly because of small differences in library volumes within the pool. Peripheral blood TCR repertoire changes were tracked in vivo in alopecia patients during primary and secondary sensitization to the hapten diphenylcyclopropenone (DPC). Blood samples were taken from patients before sensitization (week 0) and at 2, 6 and about 24 weeks after DPC sensitization. Twenty-nine alopecia patients gave blood for TCR sequencing at one to four time points (pre-sensitization, 2, 6 and 24 weeks).

Inclusive of the bounding cysteine and phenylalanine, the CDR3 is 15 residues long. Just the 45-base CDR3 DNA is kept, in frame starting at base 1. Looking up the germline V gene yields CDR1 SQVTM and CDR2 ANQGSEA. V is cut by 2 bases and J by 0 bases, and the space between the germline ends is 11 bases. The method was RACE. Data came from a NextSeq 500. Library preparation attached unique molecular identifiers to individual cDNA molecules for quantitative, reproducible TCR counting. Each blood RNA sample was used to sequence both TCR alpha and TCR beta chains. On the study's bioinformatics: A median of about 100,000 TCRs per sample was observed, with a range of 23,224 to 690,600. V, J and CDR3 annotation of the TCR reads was carried out using the Decombinator software suite. For PS versus PT1 abundance plots, all samples were subsampled to the same number of TCRs (28,000). TCRs were defined as expanded if absent before sensitization and observed at least eight times at the 2-week time point. TCRdb's own reprocessing of the public reads used fastp at Q25 and MiXCR and kept productive beta chains. Rows are combined by CDR3 protein, so each entry shows the most common genes and DNA. It is TCRdb's table, rather than the study itself, that gives the V and J calls and clone size. The sample profile shows tens of thousands of distinct CDR3 sequences; over 9.5% of them were found once. The ten largest clones represent approximately 5.9% of the sample.

This specimen's time point label, per the study, means: pre-sensitization, week 0. The label giving this sample's treatment or condition can be read as: therapeutic diphenylcyclopropenone sensitization with weekly scalp DPC. At every patch-test visit, the blood draw took place before the patch test was put on. Patients were considered eligible if aged 18 to 70, diagnosed with alopecia and deemed suitable for DPC therapy, and patients were excluded if pregnant. Total RNA was isolated from unfractionated whole blood collected in Tempus Blood RNA tubes. Broad study findings and their caveats: All patients had alopecia, a presumed autoimmune disease, so their immune response might differ from that of healthy individuals. Repeated subsampling changed both the strength of the expansion versus patch-test correlation and the threshold at which the correlation became significant. No change with DPC sensitization was found in the number of TCRs above 1 in 1000 frequency, and no evidence of global repertoire structure alterations was found. Expanded TCRs formed significantly more large CDR3 similarity clusters than pre-sensitization or healthy control sets, consistent with antigen-driven responses. A positive correlation was found between the number of PT1 expanded TCRs and patch test score, with significance reached at thresholds 8, 16 and 32 but not 4.

Here the chain combines TRBV29-1 and TRBJ2-1, with the D gene too uncertain to name. This receptor was identified in a man aged 25 to 40 with alopecia areata. Some clones in this sample may be carry-over from other donors' samples. Source: whole blood, taken in connection with sensitization to the hapten diphenylcyclopropenone (DPC). In nucleotides, the sequence is TGCAGCGTTGAAATCGGTCGGAGCTCCTACAATGAGCAGTTCTTC. The translation is CSVEIGRSSYNEQFF.